Reported below is one T cell receptor beta chain. The data belong to a study of blood T cell repertoires in COVID-19. The V end lost 6 bases, the J end lost 7 bases, and 16 bases lay between the germline ends. The germline gives CDR1 MDHEN, CDR2 SYDVKM. The CDR3 totals 14 residues. Assay used: immunoSEQ multiplex PCR; TCRdb lists only in-frame clones, some missing. This table holds fewer than 250,000 clones, around 82% found once. Clinical histories supplied by participants themselves formed the basis of cohort assignment. Sequencing was done on a sample of PBMCs or T cells enriched from blood (not recorded which). The rearrangement joins TRBV28 to TRBJ1-5; TRBD1 might be the D (6 bases). The clonotype comes from a middle-aged woman who had been exposed to COVID-19. CDR3 DNA: TGTGCCAGCAGGGGAGGGGGGGTCGAGCAGCCCCAGCATTTT. It translates to CASRGGGVEQPQHF.